A single sample is the source of the 24 T cell receptor beta chains below, sequenced in a study of neurological immune-mediated disorders. TCRdb reprocessed the 5' RACE reads with MiXCR, giving one entry per CDR3 protein. The sample has some 50,000 distinct CDR3 sequences, roughly 26% seen once. The sequencing sample was made of PBMCs. The receptors derive from a woman between 65 and 79 years old in good health.

This clonotype was counted many times. The rearrangement links TRBV15 to TRBJ2-2, with 11 positions matching TRBD2. The CDR3 runs to 16 residues. Germline V CDR1 and CDR2: LNHNV, YYDKDF (reference sequence). V lost 0 bases and J lost 5; bases outside the gene matches: 2. CDR3 DNA: TGTGCCACCAGCAGAGATCGACTAGCGGGAACCGGGGAGCTGTTTTTT. It specifies CATSRDRLAGTGELFF.

J is TRBJ2-7 and V is TRBV6-5, with a possible D match to TRBD1 (7 bases). Looked up from germline, CDR1 is MNHEY and CDR2 is SVGAGI. V gave up 2 bases and J gave up 4 bases, with 15 bases separating them. The CDR3 contains 15 residues. The CDR3: CASSYRRTGLYEQYF. The DNA for the CDR3 is TGTGCCAGCAGTTACAGGCGGACAGGACTATACGAGCAGTACTTC.

The sample holds many counts of this clonotype. This chain joins TRBV29-1 and TRBJ1-4; no reliable D call. Trimming stripped 0 bases from V and 6 bases from J, with 2 bases between. The CDR3 has 11 amino acids. Germline V gene lookup returns CDR1 SQVTM and CDR2 ANQGSEA. The CDR3 region is CSVEEDEKLFF. The CDR3 DNA reads TGCAGCGTTGAAGAGGATGAAAAACTGTTTTTT.

There are many counts of this clonotype. The chain carries TRBV5-1 and TRBJ2-1; D unresolved. This CDR3 contains 17 residues. Germline CDR1 SGHRS, CDR2 YFSETQ. V lost 0 bases and J 0 bases, leaving 13 bases between the germline ends. The CDR3 region has the DNA TGCGCCAGCAGCTTGGGCCCGCTGGGTAGCTCCTACAATGAGCAGTTCTTC. As protein: CASSLGPLGSSYNEQFF.

This clonotype has at least ten counts. The chain couples TRBV7-8 to TRBJ1-2, with 7 bases that match TRBD1. The CDR3 is 12 amino acids. Looked up from germline, CDR1 is SGHVS and CDR2 is FQNEAQ. The V gene end was trimmed by 11 bases and the J gene end by 2 bases; junction bases not matched to a gene: 5. The CDR3 here is CAGRTGNYGYTF. CDR3 bases: TGTGCCGGTAGGACAGGCAACTATGGCTACACCTTC.

This clonotype came up many times. The V gene is TRBV24-1, the J gene TRBJ2-3; unclear D gene. The CDR3 is made up of 14 amino acids. Between the trimmed V and J ends, which lost 1 base and 2 bases, there was a span of 6 bases. Germline loops: CDR1 KGHDR, CDR2 SFDVKD. This chain's CDR3 is CATSDFTYTDTQYF. The CDR3 DNA reads TGTGCCACCAGTGATTTTACCTACACAGATACGCAGTATTTT.

The CDR3 sequence is CASSPWLGLAGDRETQYF. In nucleotides, the CDR3 is TGTGCCAGCAGCCCCTGGCTGGGACTAGCGGGAGATCGAGAGACCCAGTACTTC. This sequence joins TRBV12-3 or TRBV12-4 and TRBJ2-5; 14 bases fit TRBD2. V shed 6 bases, J shed 4 bases, and the junction held 13 bases outside the gene matches. The CDR3 is 18 residues long.

The chain couples TRBV12-3 or TRBV12-4 to TRBJ2-7; the match to TRBD1 covers 8 bases. The CDR3 runs 13 residues. The V segment lost 5 bases and the J segment 3 bases; nucleotides outside the gene matches: 3. The CDR3 sequence: CASSPGQGYEQYF. CDR3 nucleotide sequence: TGTGCCAGCAGTCCCGGACAGGGCTACGAGCAGTACTTC.

This clonotype was observed many times. This chain joins TRBV14 and TRBJ2-3, with D perhaps matching TRBD1 (5 bases). V gave up 4 bases and J gave up 4 bases, with 12 bases separating them. This CDR3 has 14 residues. CDR1 is SGHDN and CDR2 is FVKESK in the germline V gene. CDR3 loop: CASSPDLRADTQYF. The CDR3 nucleotides are TGTGCCAGCAGCCCAGACCTCAGGGCAGATACGCAGTATTTT.

This clonotype was seen many times. The rearrangement uses TRBV5-1 and TRBJ1-1; D possibly corresponds to TRBD1 (6 bases). Germline CDR1 reads SGHRS; CDR2 reads YFSETQ. V was shortened by 7 bases and J by 5 bases, with 18 bases between the two germline ends. CDR3 length: 14 amino acids. This chain's CDR3 is CASGQQGRGTEAFF. As DNA, the CDR3 is TGCGCCAGCGGTCAACAGGGTAGAGGTACTGAAGCTTTCTTT.

This clonotype was seen many times. The chain combines TRBV11-2 with TRBJ2-1; 9 bases map to TRBD2. CDR3 length equals 15 residues. With 6 bases clipped from V and 0 bases from J, the junction kept 3 bases outside the gene matches. Germline CDR1 SGHAT, CDR2 FQNNGV. In DNA form, the CDR3 reads TGTGCCAGCAGACTAGCGGGCAGCTCCTACAATGAGCAGTTCTTC. This codes for CASRLAGSSYNEQFF.

This clonotype was observed a single time. The chain recombines TRBV10-1 with TRBJ2-4; 10 bases are shared with TRBD2. There are 16 residues in the CDR3. Germline values: CDR1 WNHNN, CDR2 SYGVQD (reference sequence). Trimming removed 3 bases from V and 9 bases from J; junction bases left unmatched: 11. In DNA form, the CDR3 reads TGCGCCAGCAGTGAACCTAGCGGGGGCATTCACGGCATTCAGTACTTC. Translation gives CASSEPSGGIHGIQYF.

This clonotype was detected many times. The chain links TRBV12-3 or TRBV12-4 to TRBJ1-2, with a weak D call TRBD1 (5 bases). CDR3 length equals 11 residues. The germline V and J ends were trimmed by 5 bases and 4 bases, with 5 bases remaining between them. The CDR3 DNA is TGTGCCAGCAGTCAGGGCTATGGCTACACCTTC. Protein sequence: CASSQGYGYTF.

This chain uses TRBV5-1 with TRBJ1-3; D unclear. This CDR3 has 16 residues. V lost 0 bases and J lost 0, with 10 bases in between. Germline CDR1 SGHRS, CDR2 YFSETQ. CDR3 in amino acids: CASSLDSHHSGNTIYF. The CDR3 DNA sequence: TGCGCCAGCAGCTTGGACAGCCACCACTCTGGAAACACCATATATTTT.

This clonotype was recorded at least ten times. The V and J genes are TRBV20-1 and TRBJ2-1, with 7 bases fitting TRBD2. CDR3 length equals 15 residues. Losses at the gene ends were 3 bases for V and 2 bases for J; bases not matched to a gene: 7. Germline CDR1 is DFQATT and CDR2 is SNEGSKA (reference sequence). CDR3 residues: CSASPPSGPYNEQFF. The CDR3, as DNA: TGCAGTGCTAGTCCTCCTAGCGGACCCTACAATGAGCAGTTCTTC.

At least ten counts were recorded for this clonotype. V is TRBV20-1 and J is TRBJ2-7; 7 positions match TRBD1. Germline lookup yields CDR1 DFQATT and CDR2 SNEGSKA (reference sequence). Trimming removed 3 bases from V and 5 bases from J; junction bases left unmatched: 7. This CDR3 spans 13 amino acids. The CDR3 coding sequence is TGCAGTGCTAGCCGGTTTCAGGGGGACGAGCAGTACTTC. This gives the protein CSASRFQGDEQYF.

Worth noting for this clonotype: The limits of the CDR3 on the DNA are not certain, so only TCRdb's listed CDR3 is given. The genes are TRBV7-2 and TRBJ1-3. Germline CDR1 is SGHTA and CDR2 is FQGNSA. From its first to its last residue, the CDR3 has 21 amino acids. CDR3 amino acids: CASSFYICSARDRRGPNTIYF.

This clonotype occurred many times. CDR3 sequence: CASSLRGAGSTEAFF. CDR3 coding DNA: TGTGCCAGCAGTTTAAGGGGGGCCGGGAGCACTGAAGCTTTCTTT. The chain couples TRBV12-3 or TRBV12-4 to TRBJ1-1; D possibly corresponds to TRBD1 (6 bases). Trimming pared 2 bases from V and 4 bases from J, leaving 14 bases between. The length of the CDR3 is 15 residues.

This chain joins TRBV12-3 or TRBV12-4 and TRBJ1-2; D may be TRBD1 (5 bases). Deletions cut 0 bases from V and 2 bases from J, with 10 bases between. The CDR3 covers 15 residues. Here the CDR3 reads CASSLAGLFNYGYTF. The DNA of the CDR3 is TGTGCCAGCAGTTTAGCGGGACTCTTCAACTATGGCTACACCTTC.

At least ten counts were recorded for this clonotype. The gene calls are TRBV20-1 and TRBJ2-5; 8 nucleotides match TRBD2. J gave up 4 bases and V 2 bases, and 0 bases lay outside the gene matches. This CDR3 region has 12 residues. From germline, CDR1 is DFQATT and CDR2 SNEGSKA (reference sequence). CDR3 region: CSARLAGETQYF. As DNA, the CDR3 is TGCAGTGCTAGACTAGCGGGAGAGACCCAGTACTTC.

This chain connects TRBV19 to TRBJ2-3; possibly TRBD2 for D (5 bases). Trimming removed 5 bases at V and 2 bases at J, with 11 bases between. The CDR3 is 14 amino acids. CDR1 and CDR2 from the germline V gene are LNHDA and SQIVND (reference sequence). As DNA, the CDR3 is TGTGCCAGTAGTTTCGGGGATACCACAGATACGCAGTATTTT. Its protein product is CASSFGDTTDTQYF.

This chain uses TRBV14 with TRBJ2-3; D remains unclear. The germline gives CDR1 SGHDN, CDR2 FVKESK. The CDR3 consists of 12 residues. With 3 bases removed from V and 5 bases from J, the gap between germline ends came to 6 bases. The CDR3 region has the DNA TGTGCCAGCAGCCATGTGGGAGATACGCAGTATTTT. Its translation is CASSHVGDTQYF.

Ten or more counts support this clonotype. This sequence joins TRBV20-1 and TRBJ2-6; no reliable D call. The V gene's germline CDR1 is DFQATT and CDR2 SNEGSKA (reference sequence). V lost 2 bases and J lost 0, with 8 bases in between. The CDR3 extends over 15 amino acids. CDR3 in amino acids: CSARQWISGANVLTF. The DNA for the CDR3 is TGCAGTGCTAGACAGTGGATCTCTGGGGCCAACGTCCTGACTTTC.

There are many counts of this clonotype. This rearrangement joins TRBV5-5 to TRBJ2-1; 8 bases agree with TRBD2. The CDR3 contains 16 residues. Germline lookup yields CDR1 SGHKS and CDR2 YYEKEE (reference sequence). V gave up 0 bases and J gave up 7 bases; unmatched junction bases: 9. For the CDR3, the DNA is TGTGCCAGCAGCTTGGGGTCTAGCGGGCCATTAAATGAGCAGTTCTTC. Protein sequence: CASSLGSSGPLNEQFF.